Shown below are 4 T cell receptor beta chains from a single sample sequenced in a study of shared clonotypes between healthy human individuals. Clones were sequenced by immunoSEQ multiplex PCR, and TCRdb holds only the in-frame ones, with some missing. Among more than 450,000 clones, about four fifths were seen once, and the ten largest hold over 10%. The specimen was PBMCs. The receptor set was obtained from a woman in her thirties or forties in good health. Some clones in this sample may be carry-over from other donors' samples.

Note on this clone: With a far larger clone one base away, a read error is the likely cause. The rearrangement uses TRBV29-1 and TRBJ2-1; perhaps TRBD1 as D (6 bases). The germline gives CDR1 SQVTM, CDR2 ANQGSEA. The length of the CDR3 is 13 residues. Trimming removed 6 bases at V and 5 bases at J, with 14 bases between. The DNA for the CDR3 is TGCAGCGTCGCTATTACAGGGAACAATGAGCAGTTCTTC. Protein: CSVAITGNNEQFF.

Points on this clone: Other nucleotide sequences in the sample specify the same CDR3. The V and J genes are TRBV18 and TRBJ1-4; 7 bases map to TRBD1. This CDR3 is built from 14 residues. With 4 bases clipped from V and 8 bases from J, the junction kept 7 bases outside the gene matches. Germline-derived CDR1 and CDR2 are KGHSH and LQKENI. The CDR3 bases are TGTGCCAGCTCACGAGGACAGGACAACGAAAAACTGTTTTTT. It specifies CASSRGQDNEKLFF.

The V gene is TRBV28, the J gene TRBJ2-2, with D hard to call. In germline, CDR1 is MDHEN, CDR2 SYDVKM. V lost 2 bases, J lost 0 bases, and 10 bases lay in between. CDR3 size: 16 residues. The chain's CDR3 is CASSLNPRTNTGELFF. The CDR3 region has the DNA TGTGCCAGCAGTTTAAATCCTCGAACGAACACCGGGGAGCTGTTTTTT.

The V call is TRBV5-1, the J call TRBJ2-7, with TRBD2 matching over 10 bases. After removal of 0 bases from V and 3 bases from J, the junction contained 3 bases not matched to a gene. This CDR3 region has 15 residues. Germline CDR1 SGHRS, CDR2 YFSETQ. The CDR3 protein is CASSLASGSFYEQYF. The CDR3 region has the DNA TGCGCCAGCAGCTTGGCTAGCGGGAGCTTCTACGAGCAGTACTTC.